These 19 T cell receptor beta chains share one sample of origin, sequenced in a study of T cell responses to AZD1222 COVID-19 vaccine. Repertoires were generated with immunoSEQ multiplex PCR, while TCRdb's copy carries only in-frame clones and drops some. The sample comprises about 92,000 clones, about 90% of which are singletons, and about 7.5% rests with the top ten. The specimen was peripheral blood, collected on day 0 of AZD1222 vaccination. The receptors originated from an adult in good health.

V and J are TRBV7-6 and TRBJ2-7; D is uncertain. Germline loops: CDR1 SGHVS, CDR2 FNYEAQ. This CDR3 is built from 15 residues. Trimming removed 5 bases from V and 2 bases from J, with 16 bases in between. CDR3 sequence reads: CASSGSAGTAYEQYF. CDR3 coding DNA: TGTGCCAGCAGCGGATCTGCAGGAACTGCCTACGAGCAGTACTTC.

CDR3 nucleotides: TGTGCCAGCAGAGCGAGGGGGCCTGGAAACACCATATATTTT. Translating gives CASRARGPGNTIYF. The chain recombines TRBV27 with TRBJ1-3; 7 positions match TRBD1. CDR1 MNHEY and CDR2 SMNVEV come from the germline V gene (reference sequence). The length of the CDR3 is 14 residues. The J segment lost 2 bases and the V segment lost 6 bases, leaving 4 bases of the junction unmatched.

The chain couples TRBV7-8 to TRBJ2-3; D remains unclear. CDR3 size: 12 residues. CDR1 is SGHVS and CDR2 is FQNEAQ in the germline V gene. Deletions cut 5 bases from V and 6 bases from J, with 9 bases between. This chain's CDR3 is CASSTTSDTQYF. CDR3 coding DNA: TGTGCCAGCAGCACCACCTCGGATACGCAGTATTTT.

The V gene is TRBV4-1, the J gene TRBJ1-1; 7 positions agree with TRBD1. CDR3 length: 14 amino acids. The V gene end was trimmed by 0 bases and the J gene end by 10 bases; junction bases not matched to a gene: 8. The V gene's germline CDR1 is MGHRA and CDR2 YSYEKL. Here the CDR3 reads CASSQETQGIVAFF. CDR3 nucleotides: TGCGCCAGCAGCCAAGAAACACAGGGGATTGTAGCTTTCTTT.

The gene calls are TRBV30 and TRBJ1-3, with 9 nucleotides matching TRBD1. Germline lookup yields CDR1 GTSNPN and CDR2 SVGIG (reference sequence). The CDR3 runs 14 residues. The V and J ends lost 3 bases and 1 base, in that order; junction bases with no gene match: 1. CDR3 in DNA: TGTGCCTGGAGGGGACAGGGATCTGGAAACACCATATATTTT. It is translated as CAWRGQGSGNTIYF.

This rearrangement joins TRBV5-1 to TRBJ2-2; the D is unclear. The V end was cut by 4 bases, the J end by 2 bases, with 9 bases between. The CDR3 runs to 14 residues. From germline, CDR1 is SGHRS and CDR2 YFSETQ. CDR3 nucleotides: TGCGCCAGCAGCCGGAGCTCTAACACCGGGGAGCTGTTTTTT. Amino acid sequence: CASSRSSNTGELFF.

J is TRBJ1-4 and V is TRBV7-9; D call uncertain. V shed 5 bases and J shed 0 bases, with 7 bases lying between them. CDR3 size: 14 residues. Germline CDR1 and CDR2: SEHNR and FQNEAQ (reference sequence). CDR3 loop: CASSLRATNEKLFF. CDR3 DNA sequence: TGTGCCAGCAGCCTGAGGGCAACTAATGAAAAACTGTTTTTT.

The V gene is TRBV11-2, the J gene TRBJ1-1; D remains ambiguous. The CDR3 has 15 amino acids. V was clipped by 0 bases and J by 1 base, with 9 bases between them. From germline, CDR1 is SGHAT and CDR2 FQNNGV. For the CDR3, the DNA is TGTGCCAGCAGCTTAGACCTGCCTGGGAACACTGAAGCTTTCTTT. The encoded protein is CASSLDLPGNTEAFF.

CDR3 coding DNA: TGTGCCAGCAGTTTAATAGGGGGGGCAAATCAGCCCCAGCATTTT. It specifies CASSLIGGANQPQHF. This chain uses TRBV27 with TRBJ1-5, with a weak D call TRBD1 (6 bases). Looked up from germline, CDR1 is MNHEY and CDR2 is SMNVEV (reference sequence). V lost 2 bases and J 4 bases, leaving 12 bases between the germline ends. This CDR3 is 15 amino acids long.

CDR3 nucleotides: TGTGCCAGTAGTATATGGAGCCAGGTGAGGGACACCGGGGAGCTGTTTTTT. It translates to CASSIWSQVRDTGELFF. This chain connects TRBV19 to TRBJ2-2; D possibly corresponds to TRBD2 (5 bases). The ends were cut back, 2 bases at V and 3 bases at J, with 16 bases in the middle. The CDR3 totals 17 residues. From germline, CDR1 is LNHDA and CDR2 SQIVND (reference sequence).

The chain combines TRBV18 with TRBJ2-3, with 7 bases aligning to TRBD2. The CDR3 runs 15 residues. Germline V CDR1 and CDR2: KGHSH, LQKENI. V gave up 3 bases and J gave up 2 bases; unmatched junction bases: 5. CDR3 region: CASSPEAGNTDTQYF. CDR3 in DNA: TGTGCCAGCTCACCCGAAGCGGGGAACACAGATACGCAGTATTTT.

The chain employs TRBV25-1 and TRBJ1-1; D gene unclear. The germline V and J ends were trimmed by 6 bases and 7 bases, with 18 bases remaining between them. Germline V lookup: CDR1 MGHDK, CDR2 SYGVNS. CDR3 length: 14 amino acids. CDR3 sequence (DNA): TGTGCCAGCAGGAACGATCCGGGGATCGATGAAGCTTTCTTT. Translating it yields CASRNDPGIDEAFF. Based on the CDR3 plus reference TRBV25-1 and TRBJ1-1, the full variable domain is EADIYQTPRYLVIGTGKKITLECSQTMGHDKMYWYQQDPGMELHLIHYSYGVNSTEKGDLSSESTVSRIRTEHFPLTLESARPSHTSQYLCASRNDPGIDEAFFGQGTRLTVV.

CDR3 sequence: CASQTVNEKLFF. The CDR3 DNA is TGTGCCTCCCAGACGGTAAATGAAAAACTGTTTTTT. V is TRBV11-2 and J is TRBJ1-4; D gene uncertain. Trimming pared 11 bases from V and 5 bases from J, leaving 12 bases between. The CDR3 length is 12 residues. Looked up from germline, CDR1 is SGHAT and CDR2 is FQNNGV.

The chain links TRBV9 to TRBJ2-3, with D tentatively TRBD2 (5 bases). Trimming shortened V by 4 bases and J by 0 bases, and 9 bases separated the two germline ends. The CDR3 is 14 amino acids. CDR1 is SGDLS and CDR2 is YYNGEE in the germline V gene. CDR3 loop: CASSSRTSTDTQYF. DNA for the CDR3: TGTGCCAGCAGCTCACGGACTAGCACAGATACGCAGTATTTT. The whole variable domain, remainder taken from reference TRBV9 and TRBJ2-3, is DSGVTQTPKHLITATGQRVTLRCSPRSGDLSVYWYQQSLDQGLQFLIQYYNGEERAKGNILERFSAQQFPDLHSELNLSSLELGDSALYFCASSSRTSTDTQYFGPGTRLTVL.

The chain employs TRBV7-8 and TRBJ2-1; 10 nucleotides agree with TRBD2. Germline V lookup: CDR1 SGHVS, CDR2 FQNEAQ. Trimming cost V 1 base and J 2 bases; bases outside gene matches: 8. The CDR3 has 18 residues. The CDR3 DNA reads as TGTGCCAGCAGCTTAGTTGCGACTAGCGGGCTGACCTACAATGAGCAGTTCTTC. It translates to CASSLVATSGLTYNEQFF.

The chain is built from TRBV5-1 and TRBJ2-3; the D call may be TRBD1 or TRBD2 (5 bases each). This CDR3 spans 14 amino acids. Looked up from germline, CDR1 is SGHRS and CDR2 is YFSETQ. V lost 4 bases and J 1 base, leaving 10 bases between the germline ends. The CDR3 DNA sequence: TGCGCCAGCAGCGAGGGGCAGGGCACAGATACGCAGTATTTT. Protein product: CASSEGQGTDTQYF.

This clone was seen just once. This chain links TRBV18 with TRBJ1-2; 8 bases fit TRBD1. Unmatched junction bases numbered 5, after V lost 1 base and J lost 4 bases. Germline lookup yields CDR1 KGHSH and CDR2 LQKENI. This CDR3 is 15 amino acids long. CDR3 loop: CASSPRGQETYGYTF. DNA of the CDR3: TGTGCCAGCTCACCACGGGGACAGGAAACCTATGGCTACACCTTC.

The V and J genes are TRBV9 and TRBJ2-7, with TRBD1 matching over 7 bases. The germline CDR1 and CDR2 sequences are SGDLS and YYNGEE. The CDR3 is 14 amino acids. With 4 bases clipped from V and 1 base from J, the junction kept 5 bases outside the gene matches. This CDR3 is CASSIRDSSYEQYF. The CDR3 DNA reads TGTGCCAGCAGCATCCGGGACAGTTCCTACGAGCAGTACTTC. Supplemented by reference TRBV9 and TRBJ2-7, the full variable domain reads DSGVTQTPKHLITATGQRVTLRCSPRSGDLSVYWYQQSLDQGLQFLIQYYNGEERAKGNILERFSAQQFPDLHSELNLSSLELGDSALYFCASSIRDSSYEQYFGPGTRLTVT.

The CDR3 reads CASSKDREGTEAFF. The CDR3 DNA reads TGTGCCAGCAGCAAGGACAGGGAAGGGACTGAAGCTTTCTTT. The chain links TRBV6-5 to TRBJ1-1; 8 bases map to TRBD1. CDR1 and CDR2 (germline): MNHEY, SVGAGI. This CDR3 comprises 14 residues. Losses at the gene ends were 6 bases for V and 5 bases for J; bases not matched to a gene: 8.